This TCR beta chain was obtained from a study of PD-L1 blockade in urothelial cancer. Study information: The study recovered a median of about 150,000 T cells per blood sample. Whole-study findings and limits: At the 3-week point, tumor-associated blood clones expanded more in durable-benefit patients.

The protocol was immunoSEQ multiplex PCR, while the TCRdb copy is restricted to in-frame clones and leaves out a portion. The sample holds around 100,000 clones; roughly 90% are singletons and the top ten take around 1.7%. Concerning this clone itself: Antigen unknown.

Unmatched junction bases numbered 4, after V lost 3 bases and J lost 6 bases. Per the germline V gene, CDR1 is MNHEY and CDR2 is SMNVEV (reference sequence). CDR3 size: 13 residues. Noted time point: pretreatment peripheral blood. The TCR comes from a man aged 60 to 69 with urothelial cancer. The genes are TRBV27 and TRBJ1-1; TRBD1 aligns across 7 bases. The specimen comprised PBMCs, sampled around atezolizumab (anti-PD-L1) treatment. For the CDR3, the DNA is TGTGCCAGCAGTTTCCCTGGGACAGCTGAAGCTTTCTTT. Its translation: CASSFPGTAEAFF.